This TCR beta chain came from a study of cytomegalovirus exposure and HLA in healthy donors. This CDR3 region has 12 residues. After removal of 10 bases from V and 4 bases from J, the junction contained 6 bases not matched to a gene. Germline CDR1 is SGHAT and CDR2 is FQNNGV. The PCR contained 60 Vbeta and 13 Jbeta primers. Method: immunoSEQ multiplex PCR; TCRdb's copy keeps in-frame clones and lacks some. This table has roughly 200,000 clones, around 75% appearing once. The receptor was isolated from a woman aged 30 to 39 in good health and CMV-seronegative. The sequenced sample consisted of PBMCs. The chain employs TRBV11-2 and TRBJ2-7, with TRBD2 identical over 8 bases. The CDR3: CAIRASGYEQYF. The CDR3 region has the DNA TGTGCCATACGGGCTAGCGGGTACGAGCAGTACTTC.